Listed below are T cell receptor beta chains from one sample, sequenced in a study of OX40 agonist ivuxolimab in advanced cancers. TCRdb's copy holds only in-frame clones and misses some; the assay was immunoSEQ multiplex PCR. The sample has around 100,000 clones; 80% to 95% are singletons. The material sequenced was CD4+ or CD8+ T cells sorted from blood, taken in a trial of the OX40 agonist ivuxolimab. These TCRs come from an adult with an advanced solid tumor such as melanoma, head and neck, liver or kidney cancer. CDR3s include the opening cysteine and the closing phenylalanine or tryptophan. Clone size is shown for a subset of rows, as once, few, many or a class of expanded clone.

CDR3aa: CASSRGLAAQETQYF
j_gene: TRBJ2-5
v_gene: TRBV4-2
abundance: NA

CDR3aa: CASSQGVVASGSYNEQFF
j_gene: TRBJ2-1
v_gene: TRBV5-1
abundance: once

CDR3aa: CASSTTLPGQGWTEAFF
j_gene: TRBJ1-1
v_gene: TRBV21-1
abundance: NA

CDR3aa: CASSLVVGLTGNEQFF
j_gene: TRBJ2-1
v_gene: TRBV5-1
abundance: NA

CDR3aa: CATRGEGKNIQYF
j_gene: TRBJ2-4
v_gene: TRBV25-1
abundance: NA

CDR3aa: CASTAEGYEQYF
j_gene: TRBJ2-7
v_gene: TRBV6-8
abundance: NA

CDR3aa: CASSEALHWISPQHF
j_gene: TRBJ1-5
v_gene: TRBV6-1
abundance: NA

CDR3aa: CASRKDRGAYEQYF
j_gene: TRBJ2-7
v_gene: TRBV2
abundance: once

CDR3aa: CASKYIAKNIQYF
j_gene: TRBJ2-4
v_gene: TRBV6-1
abundance: NA

CDR3aa: CASSINPGRGGYTF
j_gene: TRBJ1-2
v_gene: TRBV19
abundance: NA

CDR3aa: CASSPRGTGLYEQYF
j_gene: TRBJ2-7
v_gene: TRBV2
abundance: NA

CDR3aa: CASSAPRGGDTEAFF
j_gene: TRBJ1-1
v_gene: TRBV2
abundance: NA

CDR3aa: CASSLGAGNYGYTF
j_gene: TRBJ1-2
v_gene: TRBV5-5
abundance: NA

CDR3aa: CASSDEPGTGDGYTF
j_gene: TRBJ1-2
v_gene: TRBV25-1
abundance: NA

CDR3aa: CASSSPSGRATGELFF
j_gene: TRBJ2-2
v_gene: TRBV11-3
abundance: NA

CDR3aa: CASSNADIHEQYF
j_gene: TRBJ2-7
v_gene: TRBV28
abundance: NA

CDR3aa: CASSTLAVGTDTQYF
j_gene: TRBJ2-3
v_gene: TRBV9
abundance: NA

CDR3aa: CASSQGSNQPQHF
j_gene: TRBJ1-5
v_gene: TRBV7-3
abundance: NA

CDR3aa: CAISELGETQYF
j_gene: TRBJ2-5
v_gene: TRBV10-3
abundance: NA

CDR3aa: CASSLGSDEGIQPQHF
j_gene: TRBJ1-5
v_gene: TRBV5-1
abundance: NA

CDR3aa: CATSRDTRTRITF
j_gene: TRBJ1-2
v_gene: TRBV15
abundance: once

CDR3aa: CASSPESSPYNEQFF
j_gene: TRBJ2-1
v_gene: TRBV4-2
abundance: NA

CDR3aa: CASSQKGDYGYTF
j_gene: TRBJ1-2
v_gene: TRBV5-6
abundance: NA

CDR3aa: CSVAFSVNGEAFF
j_gene: TRBJ1-1
v_gene: TRBV29-1
abundance: NA

CDR3aa: CASINGQREKLFF
j_gene: TRBJ1-4
v_gene: TRBV19
abundance: NA

CDR3aa: CASSRGGYGRNQPQHF
j_gene: TRBJ1-5
v_gene: TRBV27
abundance: NA

CDR3aa: CSAPGPDIYTF
j_gene: TRBJ1-2
v_gene: TRBV20-1
abundance: NA

CDR3aa: CASSPGQETQYF
j_gene: TRBJ2-5
v_gene: TRBV18
abundance: NA

CDR3aa: CASSRTANTGELFF
j_gene: TRBJ2-2
v_gene: TRBV5-4
abundance: NA

CDR3aa: CASSHRGRGDQPQHF
j_gene: TRBJ1-5
v_gene: TRBV5-8
abundance: once

CDR3aa: CASSQAGGNQPQHF
j_gene: TRBJ1-5
v_gene: TRBV14
abundance: NA

CDR3aa: CASREGARFYGYTF
j_gene: TRBJ1-2
v_gene: TRBV28
abundance: NA

CDR3aa: CSVQRGDLGTEAFF
j_gene: TRBJ1-1
v_gene: TRBV29-1
abundance: NA

CDR3aa: CASSWTGNNGELFF
j_gene: TRBJ2-2
v_gene: TRBV7-9
abundance: NA

CDR3aa: CASSPGYGEQFF
j_gene: TRBJ2-1
v_gene: TRBV5-6
abundance: NA

CDR3aa: CATSRDSGSGGYQETQYF
j_gene: TRBJ2-5
v_gene: TRBV15
abundance: NA

CDR3aa: CASSPNYGEQFF
j_gene: TRBJ2-1
v_gene: TRBV5-1
abundance: few

CDR3aa: CASSLRQETQYF
j_gene: TRBJ2-5
v_gene: TRBV25-1
abundance: NA

CDR3aa: CASSQVGTSGSLSTDTQYF
j_gene: TRBJ2-3
v_gene: TRBV4-2
abundance: NA

CDR3aa: CASSQRGPYNEQFF
j_gene: TRBJ2-1
v_gene: TRBV11-3
abundance: NA

CDR3aa: CASKRTGGRNTEAFF
j_gene: TRBJ1-1
v_gene: TRBV19
abundance: once

CDR3aa: CASSLRPYYEQYF
j_gene: TRBJ2-7
v_gene: TRBV27
abundance: NA

CDR3aa: CASSLTAGSLRTGELFF
j_gene: TRBJ2-2
v_gene: TRBV7-2
abundance: few

CDR3aa: CASSVGRPNTEAFF
j_gene: TRBJ1-1
v_gene: TRBV9
abundance: NA

CDR3aa: CASSISWTGAANTGELFF
j_gene: TRBJ2-2
v_gene: TRBV19
abundance: few

CDR3aa: CASSGSGQGGNEQFF
j_gene: TRBJ2-1
v_gene: TRBV5-1
abundance: NA

CDR3aa: CASSLRQLLTDTQYF
j_gene: TRBJ2-3
v_gene: TRBV28
abundance: NA

CDR3aa: CASSLRGSLTYEQYF
j_gene: TRBJ2-7
v_gene: TRBV28
abundance: once

CDR3aa: CASNGGVEKLFF
j_gene: TRBJ1-4
v_gene: TRBV6-6
abundance: NA

CDR3aa: CASSLAARSLMNTEAFF
j_gene: TRBJ1-1
v_gene: TRBV5-1
abundance: NA

CDR3aa: CASSIGLARGVQFF
j_gene: TRBJ2-1
v_gene: TRBV19
abundance: NA

CDR3aa: CASSSGLLSYEQYF
j_gene: TRBJ2-7
v_gene: TRBV6-5
abundance: once

CDR3aa: CASSLGLAGGRTDTQYF
j_gene: TRBJ2-3
v_gene: TRBV7-2
abundance: NA

CDR3aa: CASSQGQGIGGYTF
j_gene: TRBJ1-2
v_gene: TRBV11-1
abundance: once

CDR3aa: CASSRDVGNEQFF
j_gene: TRBJ2-1
v_gene: TRBV18
abundance: NA

CDR3aa: CASSADDSPLHF
j_gene: TRBJ1-6
v_gene: TRBV2
abundance: NA

CDR3aa: CASSQNTGELFF
j_gene: TRBJ2-2
v_gene: TRBV6-1
abundance: NA

CDR3aa: CASSIGSISNQPQHF
j_gene: TRBJ1-5
v_gene: TRBV19
abundance: once

CDR3aa: CASSQGPLAGGDNEQFF
j_gene: TRBJ2-1
v_gene: TRBV4-2
abundance: few

CDR3aa: CAIRDSAGANVLTF
j_gene: TRBJ2-6
v_gene: TRBV10-3
abundance: NA